Listed here is a single TCR beta chain. This clone has only one observation. Its antigen remains undetermined. No per-base quality is available; no much larger clone lies one base away. The source of the sample is a study of blood T cell repertoires in COVID-19 (dated by TCRdb to the early 2020s). With regard to the full study: Collaborator samples came from the United States, Italy and Spain and covered acute and convalescent phases of COVID-19. HLA class I and class II types, where available, came from metadata supplied by the sample provider rather than from assay-based typing. The samples were drawn from two sources: the first 160 participants of the ongoing ImmuneRACE study, and over 1,000 subjects contributed by 6 global collaborators. The prospective study material was composed of cDNA or gDNA derived from T cells, B-cell-depleted T cells, or PBMCs. A freely available public database, intended as a resource for researchers studying the immune response to SARS-CoV-2, is where the repertoires were released. Sample metadata almost always included a de-identified subject ID, COVID-19 status, age in years and sex. Deeply sampled blood TCRbeta repertoires from subjects exposed to, actively infected with, or recovered from COVID-19 were included in the dataset. Findings and caveats that apply to the study as a whole: The quantity of clinical and demographic metadata differed by source and by participant and was supplied without curation.

Collaborating institutions collected whole blood in K2EDTA tubes following their own protocols. Collaborator samples were shipped for TCRbeta analysis as frozen whole blood, isolated PBMCs, or DNA extracted from either sample type. The junction carries 6 bases between V and J, which are trimmed by 0 bases and 5 bases respectively. The germline V gene gives CDR1 as SGHTA and CDR2 as FQGNSA. The cysteine opens and the phenylalanine closes a CDR3 of 13 amino acids. Only the CDR3 region is kept as DNA, spanning 39 bases read in frame from base 1. TCRbeta CDR3 regions were amplified from genomic DNA using the immunoSEQ Assay, a bias-controlled multiplex PCR. The source study handled its data this way. The number of nucleated cells in each sample was estimated by amplification of reference gene primers within the assay. Sequence reads were collapsed and filtered to measure the absolute abundance of every unique TCRbeta CDR3 rearrangement. Productive Simpson clonality was computed per sample as the square root of Simpson's diversity index over productive rearrangements. TCRdb provides this immuneACCESS table in a form limited to in-frame rearrangements. Some clones are lacking; in checked studies, under half of them reflect an unresolved V gene, and why the rest are absent is not known. The DNA was the basis for D and trimming; V, J and clone size are from that table. The sample table shows some 160,000 clones, and roughly 84% are seen once. The ten biggest clones cover around 9.9% of the sample.

This clonotype was sampled from a man between 65 and 80 years old with active or convalescent COVID-19. The chain links TRBV7-2 with TRBJ2-3; the D gene is unclear. The specimen was peripheral blood. CDR3 sequence: CASSLATGDTQYF. In nucleotides, the sequence is TGTGCCAGCAGCTTAGCGACGGGAGATACGCAGTATTTT. This CDR3, with the reference TRBV7-2 and TRBJ2-3 proteins standing in past its ends, gives the full variable domain GAGVSQSPSNKVTEKGKDVELRCDPISGHTALYWYRQSLGQGLEFLIYFQGNSAPDKSGLPSDRFSAERTGGSVSTLTIQRTQQEDSAVYLCASSLATGDTQYFGPGTRLTVL.